Below are 15 T cell receptor beta chains sequenced from a single sample in a study of blood T cells in healthy people across ages. Through a sample-barcoded 5' primer and a J-beta primer mix, a second PCR was run for roughly 7 to 12 cycles. TCRdb re-called the 5' RACE reads with MiXCR, one entry per CDR3 protein. Of approximately 600,000 distinct CDR3 sequences in the sample, 58% were seen once. The sequenced material came from blood. The receptor source for this set is a man in his 60s in good health.

This clonotype has a handful of counts. The chain carries TRBV12-3 or TRBV12-4 and TRBJ2-7, with TRBD2 matching 7 bases. CDR3 size: 15 residues. V shed 1 base, J shed 2 bases, and the junction held 5 bases outside the gene matches. CDR3 coding DNA: TGTGCCAGCAGTTTAGGATGGCGGGGGACCTACGAGCAGTACTTC. Amino acid sequence: CASSLGWRGTYEQYF.

The V gene is TRBV12-3 or TRBV12-4, the J gene TRBJ2-7; D ambiguous. Trimming removed 3 bases from V and 4 bases from J, with 10 bases in between. The CDR3 is 13 amino acids. CDR3 sequence: CASSFETTYEQYF. Written as DNA, the CDR3 is TGTGCCAGCAGTTTCGAGACGACTTACGAGCAGTACTTC.

The chain recombines TRBV5-1 with TRBJ2-7, with D tentatively TRBD2 (6 bases). The J call may be wrong; the DNA end is better matched by TRBJ2-5. The CDR3 spans 15 residues. Germline V CDR1 and CDR2: SGHRS, YFSETQ. Here the CDR3 reads CASNPLLATQETQYF. The DNA of the CDR3 is TGCGCCAGCAACCCCCTTCTAGCGACCCAAGAGACCCAGTACTTC.

Notes on this clonotype: An end of the junction does not agree with germline; a read error may underlie this. The rearrangement links TRBV3-1 to TRBJ2-5, with D unclear. The CDR3 totals 12 residues. Germline V gives CDR1 LGHDT, CDR2 YNNKEL (reference sequence). The CDR3: CAGSPDSETQYF. The CDR3 bases are TGTGCCGGCAGCCCTGATTCAGAGACCCAGTACTTC.

This chain joins TRBV7-2 and TRBJ2-1, with D perhaps matching TRBD2 (5 bases). The CDR3 totals 15 residues. Germline-derived CDR1 and CDR2 are SGHTA and FQGNSA. The V end lost 1 base, the J end lost 5 bases, and 12 bases lay between the germline ends. Here the CDR3 DNA reads TGTGCCAGCAGCTTAGATGCGGGCCTAAACAATGAGCAGTTCTTC. Its protein is CASSLDAGLNNEQFF.

The chain couples TRBV6-1 to TRBJ2-2; possible D gene TRBD2, 6 bases. Between the trimmed V and J ends, which lost 2 bases and 6 bases, there was a span of 13 bases. The CDR3 has 15 amino acids. The germline CDR1 and CDR2 sequences are MNHNS and SASEGT. CDR3 protein: CASSEPGVGPGELFF. The CDR3 DNA reads TGTGCCAGCAGTGAACCGGGGGTAGGGCCCGGGGAGCTGTTTTTT.

The CDR3: CASRAQGARNTEAFF. DNA of the CDR3: TGTGCCAGCAGAGCCCAGGGGGCCCGGAACACTGAAGCTTTCTTT. The chain employs TRBV12-3 or TRBV12-4 and TRBJ1-1, with 8 nucleotides matching TRBD1. The CDR3 runs 15 residues. J lost 1 base, V lost 6 bases, and 7 bases had no gene match.

V usage is TRBV5-1 and J usage is TRBJ2-3; tentatively, D is TRBD1 (5 bases). Germline loops: CDR1 SGHRS, CDR2 YFSETQ. The CDR3 is 14 residues long. V was cut by 0 bases and J by 2 bases, with 7 bases left in between. This CDR3 reads CASSLAQVTDTQYF. CDR3 DNA: TGCGCCAGCAGCTTGGCACAGGTCACAGATACGCAGTATTTT.

This chain links TRBV3-1 with TRBJ2-2, with 8 bases matching TRBD2. Per germline, CDR1 LGHDT and CDR2 YNNKEL (reference sequence). There are 16 residues in the CDR3. V trimming: 2 bases; J trimming: 6 bases; junction bases outside the gene matches: 8. CDR3 nucleotide sequence: TGTGCCAGCAGCCAACGTGGGACTAGAGGTGCCGGGGAGCTGTTTTTT. Protein: CASSQRGTRGAGELFF. Combining the CDR3 with reference TRBV3-1 and TRBJ2-2 gives the whole variable domain DTAVSQTPKYLVTQMGNDKSIKCEQNLGHDTMYWYKQDSKKFLKIMFSYNNKELIINETVPNRFSPKSPDKAHLNLHINSLELGDSAVYFCASSQRGTRGAGELFFGEGSRLTVL.

Concerning this clonotype: At one boundary the junction diverges from the germline segment, which might be a read error. The chain combines TRBV20-1 with TRBJ2-5; D perhaps matches TRBD2 (5 bases). This CDR3 has 12 amino acids. Germline-derived CDR1 and CDR2 are DFQATT and SNEGSKA (reference sequence). The CDR3 DNA reads TGCAGTGCTCCTCCGGGGAAAGAGGCCCAGTACTTC. Protein: CSAPPGKEAQYF.

The chain uses TRBV11-2 and TRBJ2-3, with D tentatively TRBD1 (8 bases). The CDR3 runs 17 residues. Germline V gives CDR1 SGHAT, CDR2 FQNNGV. V dropped 2 bases and J dropped 0 bases, with 15 bases sitting between them. CDR3 residues: CASSLSGGTGSTDTQYF. The CDR3 nucleotides are TGTGCCAGCAGCTTATCCGGGGGGACAGGAAGCACAGATACGCAGTATTTT.

The V gene is TRBV4-2, the J gene TRBJ2-1; 9 bases agree with TRBD2. With V trimmed by 1 base and J by 0 bases, 13 bases remained unmatched. The CDR3 contains 20 residues. In germline, CDR1 is LGHNA, CDR2 YNFKEQ. CDR3 residues: CASSQATGLAGAPSYNEQFF. As DNA, the CDR3 is TGTGCCAGCAGCCAAGCCACGGGACTAGCAGGGGCCCCCTCCTACAATGAGCAGTTCTTC.

Worth noting for this clonotype: A much larger clone lies one base from this, so it may be a read error. This chain links TRBV10-2 with TRBJ2-7; D is perhaps TRBD1 or TRBD2 (6 bases each). V lost 4 bases to trimming and J lost 4 bases, with 17 bases between them. This CDR3 has 15 amino acids. Germline V CDR1 and CDR2: WSHSY, SAAADI. The CDR3 DNA reads as TGCGCCAGCAGTGGGTCCTCCGGGGGCGCGTACGAGCAGTACTTC. It codes for CASSGSSGGAYEQYF.

In its sample, this clonotype was seen a few times. The chain carries TRBV20-1 and TRBJ2-7, with D perhaps matching TRBD2 (7 bases). With 2 bases removed from V and 0 bases from J, the gap between germline ends came to 20 bases. Germline values: CDR1 DFQATT, CDR2 SNEGSKA (reference sequence). The length of the CDR3 is 17 residues. CDR3 nucleotides: TGCAGTGCTAGAATGGAGGGGGGGCCCACAGTCTCCTACGAGCAGTACTTC. Its protein product is CSARMEGGPTVSYEQYF.

The V and J genes are TRBV5-6 and TRBJ1-2; D not certain. This CDR3 is built from 14 residues. Trimming cost V 0 bases and J 4 bases, with 10 bases left between them. Germline CDR1 reads SGHDT; CDR2 reads YYEEEE. In DNA, the CDR3 is TGTGCCAGCAGCTTGGCTTCGGGAAGCTATGGCTACACCTTC. Translating gives CASSLASGSYGYTF.